Sequencing of this T cell receptor beta chain was carried out in a study of cytomegalovirus exposure and HLA in healthy donors. Overall study results and limits: What TCR beta sequences reportedly achieved was accurate prediction of HLA-A and HLA-B alleles in most subjects.

This clone was detected a few times. Its antigen is as yet unknown. Primers for the PCR totalled 60 Vbeta and 13 Jbeta. Here immunoSEQ multiplex PCR was the method, and the copy in TCRdb shows in-frame clones only, minus some. The table includes roughly 100,000 clones, under 65% detected once. Germline V lookup: CDR1 SEHNR, CDR2 FQNEAQ (reference sequence). Trimming pared 5 bases from V and 3 bases from J, leaving 11 bases between. This CDR3 contains 13 residues. V is TRBV7-9 and J is TRBJ2-7; D is unresolved. This sequence was found in a man in his 60s in good health and CMV-seronegative. Sequencing was carried out using PBMCs. CDR3 nucleotides: TGTGCCAGCAGCCCTACAGTGAACTACGAGCAGTACTTC. Translating gives CASSPTVNYEQYF.